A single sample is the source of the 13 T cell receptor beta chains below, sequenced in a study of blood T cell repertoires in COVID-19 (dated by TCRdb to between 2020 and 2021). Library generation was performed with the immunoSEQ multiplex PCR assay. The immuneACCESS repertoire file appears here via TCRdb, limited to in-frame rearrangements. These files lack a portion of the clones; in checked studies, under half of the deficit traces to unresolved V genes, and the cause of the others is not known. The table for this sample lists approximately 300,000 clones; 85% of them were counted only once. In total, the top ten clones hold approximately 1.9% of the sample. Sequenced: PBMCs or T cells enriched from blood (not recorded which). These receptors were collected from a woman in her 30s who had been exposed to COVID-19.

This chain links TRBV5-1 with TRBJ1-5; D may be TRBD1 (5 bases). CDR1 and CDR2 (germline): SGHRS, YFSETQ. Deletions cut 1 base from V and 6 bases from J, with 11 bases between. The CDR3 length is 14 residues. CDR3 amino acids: CASSLQGLGQPQHF. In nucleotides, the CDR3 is TGCGCCAGCAGCTTGCAGGGTTTGGGTCAGCCCCAGCATTTT.

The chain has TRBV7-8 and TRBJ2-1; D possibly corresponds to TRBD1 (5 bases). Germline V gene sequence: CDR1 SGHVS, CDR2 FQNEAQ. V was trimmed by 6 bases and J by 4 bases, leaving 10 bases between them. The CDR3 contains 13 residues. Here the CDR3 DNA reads TGTGCCAGCAGATCCAGGGATTACAATGAGCAGTTCTTC. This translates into CASRSRDYNEQFF.

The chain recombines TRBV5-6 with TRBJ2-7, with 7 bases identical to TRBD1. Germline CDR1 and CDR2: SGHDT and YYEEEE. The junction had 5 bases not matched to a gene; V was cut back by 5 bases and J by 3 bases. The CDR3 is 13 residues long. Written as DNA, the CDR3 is TGTGCCAGCAGGTTGCGACAGGGCTACGAGCAGTACTTC. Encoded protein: CASRLRQGYEQYF.

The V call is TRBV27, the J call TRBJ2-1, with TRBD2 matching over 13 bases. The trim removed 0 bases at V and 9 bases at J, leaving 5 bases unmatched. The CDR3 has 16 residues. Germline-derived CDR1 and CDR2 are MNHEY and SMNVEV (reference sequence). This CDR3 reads CASSLSRLAGGSEQFF. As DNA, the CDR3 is TGTGCCAGCAGTTTATCGAGACTAGCGGGAGGTAGTGAGCAGTTCTTC.

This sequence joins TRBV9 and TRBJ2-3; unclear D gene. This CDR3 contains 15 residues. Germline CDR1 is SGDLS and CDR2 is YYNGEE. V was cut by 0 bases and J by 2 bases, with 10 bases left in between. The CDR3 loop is CASSVETPLTDTQYF. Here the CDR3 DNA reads TGTGCCAGCAGCGTAGAAACTCCCCTCACAGATACGCAGTATTTT.

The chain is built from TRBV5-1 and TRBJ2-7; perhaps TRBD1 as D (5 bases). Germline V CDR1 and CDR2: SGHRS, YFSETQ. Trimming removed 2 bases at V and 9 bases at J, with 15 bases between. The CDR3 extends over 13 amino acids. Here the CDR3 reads CASSFKGNPWQYF. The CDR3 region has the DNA TGCGCCAGCAGCTTTAAGGGGAACCCGTGGCAGTACTTC.

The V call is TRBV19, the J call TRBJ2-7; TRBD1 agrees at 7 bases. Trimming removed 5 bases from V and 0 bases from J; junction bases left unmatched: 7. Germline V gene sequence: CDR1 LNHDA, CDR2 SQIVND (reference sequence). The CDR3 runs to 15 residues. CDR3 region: CASSSGTASSYEQYF. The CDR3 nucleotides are TGTGCCAGTAGTTCTGGGACAGCAAGCTCCTACGAGCAGTACTTC.

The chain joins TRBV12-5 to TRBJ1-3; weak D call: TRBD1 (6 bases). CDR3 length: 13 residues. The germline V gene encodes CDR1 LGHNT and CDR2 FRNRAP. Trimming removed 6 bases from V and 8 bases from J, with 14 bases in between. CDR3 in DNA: TGTGCTAGTGGAGCAGGGGTGTCGGACACCATATATTTT. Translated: CASGAGVSDTIYF.

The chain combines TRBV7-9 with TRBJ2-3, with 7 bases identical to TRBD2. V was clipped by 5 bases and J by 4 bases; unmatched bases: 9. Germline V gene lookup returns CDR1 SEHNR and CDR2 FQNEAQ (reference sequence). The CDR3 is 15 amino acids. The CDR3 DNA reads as TGTGCCAGCAGCCCTCTGTCGGGGGGAGCAGATACGCAGTATTTT. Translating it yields CASSPLSGGADTQYF. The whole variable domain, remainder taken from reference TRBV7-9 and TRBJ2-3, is DTGVSQNPRHKITKRGQNVTFRCDPISEHNRLYWYRQTLGQGPEFLTYFQNEAQLEKSRLLSDRFSAERPKGSFSTLEIQRTEQGDSAMYLCASSPLSGGADTQYFGPGTRLTVL.

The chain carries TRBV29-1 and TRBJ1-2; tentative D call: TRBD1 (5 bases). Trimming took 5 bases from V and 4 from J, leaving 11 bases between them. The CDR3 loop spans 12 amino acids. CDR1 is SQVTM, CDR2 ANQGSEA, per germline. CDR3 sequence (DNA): TGCAGCGTTCTTGAGACAGTCTATGGCTACACCTTC. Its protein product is CSVLETVYGYTF. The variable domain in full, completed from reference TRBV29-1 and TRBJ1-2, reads SAVISQKPSRDICQRGTSLTIQCQVDSQVTMMFWYRQQPGQSLTLIATANQGSEATYESGFVIDKFPISRPNLTFSTLTVSNMSPEDSSIYLCSVLETVYGYTFGSGTRLTVV.

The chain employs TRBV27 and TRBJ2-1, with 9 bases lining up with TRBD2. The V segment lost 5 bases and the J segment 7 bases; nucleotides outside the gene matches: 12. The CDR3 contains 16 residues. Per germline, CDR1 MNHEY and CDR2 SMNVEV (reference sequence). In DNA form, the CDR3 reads TGTGCCAGCAGTCCCCAAGGAGCGGGAGGTCGGAATGAGCAGTTCTTC. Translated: CASSPQGAGGRNEQFF.

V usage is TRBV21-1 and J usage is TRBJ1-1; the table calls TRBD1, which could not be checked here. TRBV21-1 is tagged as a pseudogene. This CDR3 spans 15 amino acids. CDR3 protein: CASSTPGQGHCEAFF. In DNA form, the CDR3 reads TGTGCCAGCAGCACCCCGGGACAGGGACACTGTGAAGCTTTCTTT.

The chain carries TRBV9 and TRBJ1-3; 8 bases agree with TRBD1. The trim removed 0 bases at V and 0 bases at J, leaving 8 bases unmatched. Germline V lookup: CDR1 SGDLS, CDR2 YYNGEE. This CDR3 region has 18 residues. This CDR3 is CASSVDGTGSPSGNTIYF. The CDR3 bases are TGTGCCAGCAGCGTAGATGGGACAGGAAGCCCCTCTGGAAACACCATATATTTT. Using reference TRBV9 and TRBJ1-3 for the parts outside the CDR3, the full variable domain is DSGVTQTPKHLITATGQRVTLRCSPRSGDLSVYWYQQSLDQGLQFLIQYYNGEERAKGNILERFSAQQFPDLHSELNLSSLELGDSALYFCASSVDGTGSPSGNTIYFGEGSWLTVV.